The 29 T cell receptor beta chains below all came from one sample that was sequenced in a study of blood T cell repertoires in COVID-19. Produced via immunoSEQ multiplex PCR; TCRdb's table is partial and in-frame only. The sample carries around 23,000 clones, about 80% recorded once. Sequencing was performed on peripheral blood. These receptors were collected from a human donor in a cohort sampled during active COVID-19.

The chain has TRBV5-1 and TRBJ1-5; the match to TRBD1 covers 11 bases. The CDR3 spans 16 residues. Looked up from germline, CDR1 is SGHRS and CDR2 is YFSETQ. Trimming at V came to 2 bases and at J to 3 bases, leaving 4 bases not matched to a gene. This chain's CDR3 is CASSLGTGGINQPQHF. CDR3 in DNA: TGCGCCAGCAGCTTAGGGACAGGGGGTATCAATCAGCCCCAGCATTTT.

The chain has TRBV7-2 and TRBJ1-2; weak D call: TRBD1 (5 bases). The germline V and J ends were trimmed by 1 base and 4 bases, with 16 bases remaining between them. The CDR3 is made up of 16 amino acids. Germline V gene lookup returns CDR1 SGHTA and CDR2 FQGNSA. The DNA of the CDR3 is TGTGCCAGCAGCTTAGATGGGGCCGCGGTTAGCTATGGCTACACCTTC. This codes for CASSLDGAAVSYGYTF.

This clone was seen a few times. The rearrangement links TRBV24-1 to TRBJ2-3, with D perhaps TRBD1 (6 bases). The CDR3 runs 14 residues. V lost 9 bases to trimming and J lost 0 bases, with 12 bases between them. Germline values: CDR1 KGHDR, CDR2 SFDVKD. This CDR3 reads CATGTSASTDTQYF. CDR3 sequence (DNA): TGTGCCACCGGGACATCCGCTAGCACAGATACGCAGTATTTT.

V is TRBV18 and J is TRBJ2-3, with 8 bases lining up with TRBD2. Germline V gives CDR1 KGHSH, CDR2 LQKENI. This CDR3 is 14 amino acids long. Trimming cost V 6 bases and J 2 bases; bases outside gene matches: 4. CDR3 in DNA: TGTGCCAGCTCCACGGGGGGGCCCACAGATACGCAGTATTTT. Residues: CASSTGGPTDTQYF.

V is TRBV19 and J is TRBJ1-2; D is uncertain. CDR3 length equals 12 residues. Per germline, CDR1 LNHDA and CDR2 SQIVND (reference sequence). Trimming stripped 8 bases from V and 6 bases from J, with 13 bases between. DNA for the CDR3: TGTGCCAGTGGCCTCACCCAGGATGGCTACACCTTC. This gives the protein CASGLTQDGYTF.

CDR3 sequence reads: CASSFGSGTTENYGYTF. In DNA, the CDR3 is TGTGCCAGCAGCTTCGGATCCGGGACAACCGAGAACTATGGCTACACCTTC. This chain connects TRBV5-4 to TRBJ1-2; TRBD1 might be the D (6 bases). Germline assignment: CDR1 SGHNT and CDR2 YYREEE (reference sequence). Trimming removed 2 bases at V and 2 bases at J, with 19 bases between. The CDR3 runs 17 residues. Full variable domain (missing parts from reference TRBV5-4 and TRBJ1-2): ETGVTQSPTHLIKTRGQQVTLRCSSQSGHNTVSWYQQALGQGPQFIFQYYREEENGRGNFPPRFSGLQFPNYSSELNVNALELDDSALYLCASSFGSGTTENYGYTFGSGTRLTVV.

The V gene is TRBV6-5, the J gene TRBJ1-1, with TRBD1 as a possible D gene (6 bases). The CDR3 is 14 amino acids. Germline CDR1 MNHEY, CDR2 SVGAGI. The V end lost 5 bases, the J end lost 5 bases, and 15 bases lay between the germline ends. The CDR3 sequence is CASSLEGGVTEAFF. CDR3 nucleotide sequence: TGTGCCAGCAGTCTAGAAGGGGGAGTGACTGAAGCTTTCTTT.

This clone was observed a handful of times. V and J are TRBV5-6 and TRBJ1-4; D not certain. Germline V lookup: CDR1 SGHDT, CDR2 YYEEEE. The CDR3 has 13 residues. Trimming took off 4 bases at V and 5 bases at J, with 9 bases between the two ends. The CDR3, as DNA: TGTGCCAGCAGCCCCCACTCCAATGAAAAACTGTTTTTT. Its translation: CASSPHSNEKLFF.

The genes are TRBV10-1 and TRBJ1-1; TRBD1 matches 10 bases. The CDR3 is 14 amino acids. Per the germline V gene, CDR1 is WNHNN and CDR2 is SYGVQD (reference sequence). Trimming removed 3 bases from V and 5 bases from J; junction bases left unmatched: 3. The CDR3 nucleotides read TGCGCCAGCAGTGATGGGACAGGGGTTACTGAAGCTTTCTTT. Its translation is CASSDGTGVTEAFF.

The chain has TRBV24-1 and TRBJ2-1; the match to TRBD2 covers 12 bases. The CDR3 sequence is 18 residues long. CDR1 is KGHDR, CDR2 SFDVKD, per germline. With 4 bases clipped from V and 7 bases from J, the junction kept 13 bases outside the gene matches. The CDR3 here is CATSESSGGAKGWNEQFF. CDR3 in DNA: TGTGCCACCAGTGAGTCTAGCGGGGGGGCAAAGGGATGGAATGAGCAGTTCTTC.

The rearrangement links TRBV5-1 to TRBJ2-4; possibly TRBD1 for D (8 bases). In germline, CDR1 is SGHRS, CDR2 YFSETQ. CDR3 length equals 16 residues. The V end was cut by 3 bases, the J end by 0 bases, with 13 bases between. DNA of the CDR3: TGCGCCAGCAGCTCGGACAGGGAGGGAGCCAAAAACATTCAGTACTTC. Amino acids: CASSSDREGAKNIQYF.

This chain uses TRBV7-8 with TRBJ2-5, with D perhaps matching TRBD1 (6 bases). Germline V lookup: CDR1 SGHVS, CDR2 FQNEAQ. The V end was cut by 5 bases, the J end by 5 bases, with 9 bases between. The CDR3 is 12 amino acids. The CDR3 bases are TGTGCCAGCAGCCAAGACAGGGAGACCCAGTACTTC. It translates to CASSQDRETQYF.

The chain combines TRBV5-1 with TRBJ1-5; no clear D gene. V dropped 3 bases and J dropped 3 bases, with 7 bases sitting between them. The CDR3 length is 13 residues. Germline CDR1 SGHRS, CDR2 YFSETQ. The CDR3 sequence: CASSSVSNQPQHF. For the CDR3, the DNA is TGCGCCAGCAGCTCAGTATCCAATCAGCCCCAGCATTTT.

The V gene is TRBV5-1, the J gene TRBJ2-7; no clear D gene. From germline, CDR1 is SGHRS and CDR2 YFSETQ. Trimming pared 3 bases from V and 4 bases from J, leaving 5 bases between. CDR3 length: 11 amino acids. The CDR3 is CASSSGYEQYF. CDR3 DNA sequence: TGCGCCAGCAGCTCCGGTTACGAGCAGTACTTC.

V gene TRBV9 combines with J gene TRBJ1-2; D remains ambiguous. Trimming left V 0 bases short and J 4 bases short, with 4 bases between. The germline gives CDR1 SGDLS, CDR2 YYNGEE. The CDR3 extends over 12 amino acids. CDR3 nucleotide sequence: TGTGCCAGCAGCGTAGCGGGCTATGGCTACACCTTC. The encoded protein is CASSVAGYGYTF.

The gene calls are TRBV14 and TRBJ2-5; D not resolved. V was clipped by 0 bases and J by 7 bases, with 21 bases between them. This CDR3 spans 17 amino acids. Looked up from germline, CDR1 is SGHDN and CDR2 is FVKESK. CDR3 DNA sequence: TGTGCCAGCAGCCAAGAGAGGATGGAGCCTCTCCTGGGGACCCAGTACTTC. It yields the protein CASSQERMEPLLGTQYF.

The sample holds a few counts of this clone. The chain couples TRBV6-5 to TRBJ1-2; D gene uncertain. Trimming took off 8 bases at V and 8 bases at J, with 15 bases between the two ends. The CDR3 is 12 amino acids. Germline V CDR1 and CDR2: MNHEY, SVGAGI. The CDR3 sequence is CASALTSFGYTF. CDR3 DNA: TGTGCCAGCGCACTGACAAGCTTCGGCTACACCTTC.

The J gene is TRBJ1-3, the V gene TRBV30; D unclear. Germline V CDR1 and CDR2: GTSNPN, SVGIG (reference sequence). The CDR3 has 17 residues. The V gene lost 4 bases and the J gene lost 1 base, with 20 bases spanning the gap. CDR3 region: CAWIVNYLSESGNTIYF. The CDR3 DNA sequence: TGTGCCTGGATCGTAAACTACTTATCCGAATCTGGAAACACCATATATTTT.

The chain employs TRBV10-3 and TRBJ2-2; TRBD1 matches 9 bases. Germline V CDR1 and CDR2: ENHRY, SYGVKD. V lost 6 bases and J lost 0; bases outside the gene matches: 8. This CDR3 has 17 residues. CDR3 residues: CAIRGDRETTNTGELFF. CDR3 nucleotides: TGTGCCATCAGGGGGGACAGGGAAACCACGAACACCGGGGAGCTGTTTTTT.

This clone was seen just once. This chain links TRBV12-3 or TRBV12-4 with TRBJ1-1, with TRBD1 matching over 9 bases. J lost 11 bases, V lost 8 bases, and 12 bases had no gene match. The CDR3 is 13 amino acids. CDR3 residues: CASGILGQGWAFF. Written as DNA, the CDR3 is TGTGCCAGCGGGATCTTGGGACAGGGATGGGCTTTCTTT.

The V call is TRBV7-3, the J call TRBJ1-2, with TRBD1 matching 11 bases. The trim removed 5 bases at V and 0 bases at J, leaving 5 bases unmatched. CDR3 length: 16 residues. Germline V lookup: CDR1 SGHTA, CDR2 FQGTGA. As DNA, the CDR3 is TGTGCCAGCAGCGCAGGACAGGGGGCAGCTAACTATGGCTACACCTTC. Encoded protein: CASSAGQGAANYGYTF.

This rearrangement joins TRBV11-2 to TRBJ1-1, with 7 bases matching TRBD1. Germline V gene data show CDR1 as SGHAT and CDR2 as FQNNGV. J lost 4 bases, V lost 5 bases, and 13 bases had no gene match. The CDR3 extends over 16 amino acids. The CDR3 protein is CASSREQGMGVTEAFF. The CDR3 DNA sequence: TGTGCCAGCAGCAGAGAACAGGGGATGGGGGTCACTGAAGCTTTCTTT.

V usage is TRBV3-1 (or the pseudogene TRBV3-2) and J usage is TRBJ2-1; 14 positions agree with TRBD2. The CDR3 consists of 16 residues. Trimming at V came to 3 bases and at J to 10 bases, leaving 8 bases not matched to a gene. From germline, CDR1 is LGHDT and CDR2 YNNKEL (reference sequence). The CDR3 loop reads CASSHPGTSGGGEQFF. Here the CDR3 DNA reads TGTGCCAGCAGCCATCCCGGGACTAGCGGGGGCGGGGAGCAGTTCTTC.

The gene calls are TRBV4-3 and TRBJ2-7; possibly TRBD1 for D (6 bases). This CDR3 region has 16 residues. CDR1 is LGHNA and CDR2 is YSLEER in the germline V gene. V was cut by 1 base and J by 4 bases, with 17 bases left in between. CDR3 sequence (DNA): TGCGCCAGCAGCCAAGGGGTAGGACAGAGCTTTTACGAGCAGTACTTC. Amino acid sequence: CASSQGVGQSFYEQYF.

This clone was seen more than once but under ten times. The rearrangement links TRBV19 to TRBJ1-2; no reliable D call. V was cut by 5 bases and J by 2 bases, with 15 bases left in between. The CDR3 contains 15 residues. CDR1 and CDR2 (germline): LNHDA, SQIVND (reference sequence). The CDR3 nucleotides read TGTGCCAGTAGTGATGGTGGGCGGAGGAACTATGGCTACACCTTC. It yields the protein CASSDGGRRNYGYTF.

This chain connects TRBV12-5 to TRBJ1-3; D may be TRBD1 (5 bases). CDR1 and CDR2 from the germline V gene are LGHNT and FRNRAP. V dropped 6 bases and J dropped 1 base, with 10 bases sitting between them. This CDR3 has 14 residues. The CDR3 sequence is CASGQGVSGNTIYF. CDR3 DNA: TGTGCTAGTGGACAAGGGGTATCTGGAAACACCATATATTTT.

This clone appeared a single time. CDR3 loop: CASSLAGTGWYF. The CDR3 bases are TGTGCCAGCAGCTTAGCTGGGACAGGGTGGTACTTC. This chain joins TRBV11-1 and TRBJ2-7; 9 bases are a match to TRBD1. This CDR3 spans 12 amino acids. The germline gives CDR1 SGHAT, CDR2 FQDESV (reference sequence). J gave up 12 bases and V 0 bases, and 3 bases lay outside the gene matches.

The chain has TRBV28 and TRBJ1-1, with TRBD1 identical over 8 bases. After removal of 7 bases from V and 5 bases from J, the junction contained 9 bases not matched to a gene. The V gene's germline CDR1 is MDHEN and CDR2 SYDVKM. This CDR3 spans 14 amino acids. This CDR3 reads CASNTADRGTEAFF. The CDR3 nucleotides read TGTGCCAGCAACACAGCAGACAGGGGAACTGAAGCTTTCTTT.

The chain has TRBV29-1 and TRBJ1-5; 7 nucleotides line up with TRBD1. The CDR3 has 13 amino acids. CDR1 SQVTM and CDR2 ANQGSEA come from the germline V gene. V lost 7 bases to trimming and J lost 4 bases; unmatched junction nucleotides: 7. CDR3 amino acids: CSGSTGVNQPQHF. CDR3 in DNA: TGCAGCGGATCCACAGGGGTGAATCAGCCCCAGCATTTT.